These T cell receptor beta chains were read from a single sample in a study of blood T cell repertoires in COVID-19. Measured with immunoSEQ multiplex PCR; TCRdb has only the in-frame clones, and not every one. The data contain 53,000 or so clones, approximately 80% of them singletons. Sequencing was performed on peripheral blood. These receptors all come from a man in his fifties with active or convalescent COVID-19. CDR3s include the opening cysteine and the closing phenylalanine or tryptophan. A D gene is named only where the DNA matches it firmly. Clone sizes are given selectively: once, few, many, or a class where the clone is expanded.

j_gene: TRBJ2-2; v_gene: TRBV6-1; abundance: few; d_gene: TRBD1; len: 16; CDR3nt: TGTGCCAGCAGTGAAGGACAGGGGGCGAACACCGGGGAGCTGTTTTTT; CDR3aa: CASSEGQGANTGELFF
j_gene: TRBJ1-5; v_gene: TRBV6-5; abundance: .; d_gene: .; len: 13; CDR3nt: TGTGCCTGCGCGCTTTCGGGCAATCAGCCCCAGCATTTT; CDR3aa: CACALSGNQPQHF
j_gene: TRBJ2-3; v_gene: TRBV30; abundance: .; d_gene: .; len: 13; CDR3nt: TGTGCCTGGCGGACTAGGAACGGGGGCACGCAGTATTTT; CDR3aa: CAWRTRNGGTQYF
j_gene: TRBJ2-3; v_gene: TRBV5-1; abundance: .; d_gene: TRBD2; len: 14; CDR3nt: TGCGCCAGCAGTACGACTAGCGGCACAGATACGCAGTATTTT; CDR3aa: CASSTTSGTDTQYF
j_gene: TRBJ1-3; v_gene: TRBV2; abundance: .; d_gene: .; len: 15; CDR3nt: TGTGCCAGCAGTGTGCGCAGGGGAATTGGAAACACCATATATTTT; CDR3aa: CASSVRRGIGNTIYF
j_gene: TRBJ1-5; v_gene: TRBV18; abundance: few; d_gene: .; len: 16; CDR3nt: TGTGCCAGCTCACCGCTGCCAAGACCGGGAGATCAGCCCCAGCATTTT; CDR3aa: CASSPLPRPGDQPQHF
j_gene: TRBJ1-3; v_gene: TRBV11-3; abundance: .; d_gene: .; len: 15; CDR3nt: TGTGCCAGGTGGGCCAGTCGTTGCTCTGGAAACACCATATATTTT; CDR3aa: CARWASRCSGNTIYF
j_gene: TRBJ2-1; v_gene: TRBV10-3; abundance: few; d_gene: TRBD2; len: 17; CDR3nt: TGTGCCATCAGTGAGTCTGCCCTAGCGGGAGGAGACAATGAGCAGTTCTTC; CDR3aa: CAISESALAGGDNEQFF
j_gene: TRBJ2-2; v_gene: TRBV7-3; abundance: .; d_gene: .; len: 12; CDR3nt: TGTGCCAGCAGCTTAGAGTGGGGGGAGCTGTTTTTT; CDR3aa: CASSLEWGELFF
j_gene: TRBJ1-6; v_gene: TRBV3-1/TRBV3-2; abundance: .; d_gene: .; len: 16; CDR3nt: TGTGCCAGCAGCCAACGAGACAAGAATATTAATTCACCCCTCCACTTT; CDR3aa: CASSQRDKNINSPLHF
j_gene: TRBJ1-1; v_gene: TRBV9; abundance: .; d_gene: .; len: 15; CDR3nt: TGTGCCAGCAGCGCAACGACGACCCCGGGGACTGAAGCTTTCTTT; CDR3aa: CASSATTTPGTEAFF
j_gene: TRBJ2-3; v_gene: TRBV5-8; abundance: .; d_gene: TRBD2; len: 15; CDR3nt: TGTGCCAGCAGCGCCCGACTAGCGGTCCGGGATACGCAGTATTTT; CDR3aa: CASSARLAVRDTQYF
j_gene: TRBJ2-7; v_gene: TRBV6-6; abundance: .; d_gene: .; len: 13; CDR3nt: TGTGCCAGCAGTTACGTACAGGGATCCGAGCAGTACTTC; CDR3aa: CASSYVQGSEQYF
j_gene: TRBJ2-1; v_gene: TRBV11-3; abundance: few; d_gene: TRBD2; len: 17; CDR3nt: TGTGCCAGCAGCTTAGAAGGACTAGCGGGGGGAGACAATGAGCAGTTCTTC; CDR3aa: CASSLEGLAGGDNEQFF
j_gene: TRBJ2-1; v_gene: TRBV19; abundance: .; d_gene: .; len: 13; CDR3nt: TGTGCCAGTAGTCTCGCGGTAAACAATGAGCAGTTCTTC; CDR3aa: CASSLAVNNEQFF
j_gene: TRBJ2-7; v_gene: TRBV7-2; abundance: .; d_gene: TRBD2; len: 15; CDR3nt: TGTGCCAGCAGCAAAGGGCGGGGGGGCCTTTCCGAGCAGTACTTC; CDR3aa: CASSKGRGGLSEQYF
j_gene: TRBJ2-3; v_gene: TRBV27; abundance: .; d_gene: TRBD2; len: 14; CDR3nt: TGTGCCAGCAGTCCGCGGACTAGGGCAGATACGCAGTATTTT; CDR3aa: CASSPRTRADTQYF
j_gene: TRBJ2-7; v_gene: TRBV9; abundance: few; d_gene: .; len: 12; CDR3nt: TGTGCCAGCAGCCAAGGGGGAATGGAGCAGTACTTC; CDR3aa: CASSQGGMEQYF
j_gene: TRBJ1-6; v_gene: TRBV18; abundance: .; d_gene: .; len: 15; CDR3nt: TGTGCCAGCTCATCCTCAGGGCCGAGTAATTCACCCCTCCACTTT; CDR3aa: CASSSSGPSNSPLHF
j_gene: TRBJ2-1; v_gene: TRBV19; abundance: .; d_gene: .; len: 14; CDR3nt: TGTGCCAGTAGTTTAGCTAGTTTATACAATGAGCAGTTCTTC; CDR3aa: CASSLASLYNEQFF
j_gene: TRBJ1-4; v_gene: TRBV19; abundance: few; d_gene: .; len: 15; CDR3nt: TGTGCCAGTAGTATGAGGACACCAACTAATGAAAAACTGTTTTTT; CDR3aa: CASSMRTPTNEKLFF
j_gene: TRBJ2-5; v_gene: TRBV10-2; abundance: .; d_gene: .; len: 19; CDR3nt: TGCGCCAGCAGTGAGGGAGGGAGCCCCACTGAATTGCACCAAGAGACCCAGTACTTC; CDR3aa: CASSEGGSPTELHQETQYF
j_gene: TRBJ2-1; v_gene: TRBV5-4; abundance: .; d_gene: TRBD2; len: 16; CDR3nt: TGTGCCAGCACCATTGGCGGGAGACCCACCTACAATGAGCAGTTCTTC; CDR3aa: CASTIGGRPTYNEQFF
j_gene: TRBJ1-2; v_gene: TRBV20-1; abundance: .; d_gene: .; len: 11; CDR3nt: TGCAGTGCGCGGGGGGCGCGGGGCTACACCTTC; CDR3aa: CSARGARGYTF
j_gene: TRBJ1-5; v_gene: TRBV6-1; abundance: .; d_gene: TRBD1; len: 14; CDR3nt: TGTGCCAGCAGGTACAGGGGTAGCAATCAGCCCCAGCATTTT; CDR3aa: CASRYRGSNQPQHF
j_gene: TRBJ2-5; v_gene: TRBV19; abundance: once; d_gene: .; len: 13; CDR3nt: TGTGCCAGTAGTTCACAGGGGACTGAGACCCAGTACTTC; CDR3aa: CASSSQGTETQYF
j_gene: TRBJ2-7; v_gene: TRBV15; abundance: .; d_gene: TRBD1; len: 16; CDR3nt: TGTGCCACCAGCAGAGGGGCCGGGACAGTGAAGTACGAGCAGTACTTC; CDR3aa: CATSRGAGTVKYEQYF
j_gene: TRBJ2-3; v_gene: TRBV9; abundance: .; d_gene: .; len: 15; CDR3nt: TGTGCCAGCAGCGGTTTAGGGGGTAGAGTAGATACGCAGTATTTT; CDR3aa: CASSGLGGRVDTQYF
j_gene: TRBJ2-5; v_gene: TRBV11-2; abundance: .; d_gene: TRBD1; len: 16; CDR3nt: TGTGCCAGCAGCCCAGGGGTAGGGGGCTCTGGGGAGACCCAGTACTTC; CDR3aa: CASSPGVGGSGETQYF